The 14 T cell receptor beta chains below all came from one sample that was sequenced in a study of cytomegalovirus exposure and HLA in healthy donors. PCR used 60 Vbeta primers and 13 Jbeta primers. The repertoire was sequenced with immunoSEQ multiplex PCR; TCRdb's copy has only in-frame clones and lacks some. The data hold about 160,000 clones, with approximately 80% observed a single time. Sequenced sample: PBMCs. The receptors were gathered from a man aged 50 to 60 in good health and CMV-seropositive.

The CDR3 nucleotides are TGTGCCAGTAGTATAGCAGGGGTCCCCCACAACGCCGGGGAGCTGTTTTTT. The encoded protein is CASSIAGVPHNAGELFF. This chain uses TRBV19 with TRBJ2-2; D might be TRBD1 (6 bases). V was shortened by 1 base and J by 6 bases, with 18 bases between the two germline ends. The CDR3 extends over 17 amino acids. Germline CDR1 LNHDA, CDR2 SQIVND (reference sequence).

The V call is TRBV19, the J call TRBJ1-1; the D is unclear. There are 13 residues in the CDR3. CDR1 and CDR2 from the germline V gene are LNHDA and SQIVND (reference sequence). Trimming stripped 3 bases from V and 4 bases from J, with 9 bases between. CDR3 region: CASSIGGFTEAFF. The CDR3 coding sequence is TGTGCCAGTAGTATTGGAGGGTTCACTGAAGCTTTCTTT.

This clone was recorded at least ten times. CDR3 region: CASSQSGVAPEKLFF. For the CDR3, the DNA is TGCGCCAGCAGCCAGTCGGGGGTGGCCCCTGAAAAACTGTTTTTT. V gene TRBV4-1 combines with J gene TRBJ1-4; a weak D match, TRBD1 (5 bases). The germline V and J ends were trimmed by 3 bases and 7 bases, with 15 bases remaining between them. The CDR3 is 15 amino acids. Per the germline V gene, CDR1 is MGHRA and CDR2 is YSYEKL.

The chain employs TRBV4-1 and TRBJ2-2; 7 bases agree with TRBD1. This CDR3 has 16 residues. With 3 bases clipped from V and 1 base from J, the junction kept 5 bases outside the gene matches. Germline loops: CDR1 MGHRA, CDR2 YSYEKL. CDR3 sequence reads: CASSHLGQQNTGELFF. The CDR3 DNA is TGCGCCAGCAGCCACCTGGGACAGCAGAACACCGGGGAGCTGTTTTTT.

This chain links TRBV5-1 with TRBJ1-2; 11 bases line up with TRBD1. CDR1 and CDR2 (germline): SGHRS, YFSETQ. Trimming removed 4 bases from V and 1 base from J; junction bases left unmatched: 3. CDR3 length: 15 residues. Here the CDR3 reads CASSGTGGSNYGYTF. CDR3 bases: TGCGCCAGCAGCGGGACAGGGGGGAGTAACTATGGCTACACCTTC.

CDR3 DNA sequence: TGTGCCAGCAGCTCCTTTCAGGGATCGGTAGGTGCTTTCTTT. Protein product: CASSSFQGSVGAFF. This chain connects TRBV11-2 to TRBJ1-1; TRBD1 might be the D (5 bases). CDR1 SGHAT and CDR2 FQNNGV come from the germline V gene. V gave up 4 bases and J gave up 11 bases, with 20 bases separating them. This CDR3 has 14 amino acids.

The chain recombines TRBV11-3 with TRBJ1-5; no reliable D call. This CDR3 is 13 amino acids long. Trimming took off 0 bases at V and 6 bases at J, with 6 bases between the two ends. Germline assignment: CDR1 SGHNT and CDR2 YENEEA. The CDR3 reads CASSLDEGQPQHF. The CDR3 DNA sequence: TGTGCCAGCAGCTTAGATGAGGGTCAGCCCCAGCATTTT.

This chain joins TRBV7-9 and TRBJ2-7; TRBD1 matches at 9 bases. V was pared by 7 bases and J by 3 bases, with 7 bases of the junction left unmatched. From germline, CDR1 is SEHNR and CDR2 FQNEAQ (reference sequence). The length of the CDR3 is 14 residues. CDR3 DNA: TGTGCCAGCACCCCAGGGACAGGGCTCTACGAGCAGTACTTC. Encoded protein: CASTPGTGLYEQYF. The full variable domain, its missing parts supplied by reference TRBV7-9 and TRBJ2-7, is DTGVSQNPRHKITKRGQNVTFRCDPISEHNRLYWYRQTLGQGPEFLTYFQNEAQLEKSRLLSDRFSAERPKGSFSTLEIQRTEQGDSAMYLCASTPGTGLYEQYFGPGTRLTVT.

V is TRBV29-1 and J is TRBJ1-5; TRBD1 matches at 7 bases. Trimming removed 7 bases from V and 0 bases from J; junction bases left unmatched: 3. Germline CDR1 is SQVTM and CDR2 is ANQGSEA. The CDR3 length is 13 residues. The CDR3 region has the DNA TGCAGCGCGCAGGGGGATAGCAATCAGCCCCAGCATTTT. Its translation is CSAQGDSNQPQHF.

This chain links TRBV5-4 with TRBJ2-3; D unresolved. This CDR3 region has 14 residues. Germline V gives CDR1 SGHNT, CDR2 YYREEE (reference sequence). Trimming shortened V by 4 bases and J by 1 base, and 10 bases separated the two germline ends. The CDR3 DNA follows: TGTGCCAGCAGCCTTGGTGCAGGCACAGATACGCAGTATTTT. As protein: CASSLGAGTDTQYF.

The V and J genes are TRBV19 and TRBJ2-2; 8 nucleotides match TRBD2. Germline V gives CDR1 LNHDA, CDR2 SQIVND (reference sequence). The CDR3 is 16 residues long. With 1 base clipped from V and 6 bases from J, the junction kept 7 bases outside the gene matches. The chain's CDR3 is CASSIGPGGPAGELFF. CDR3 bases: TGTGCCAGTAGTATAGGGCCGGGGGGGCCGGCCGGGGAGCTGTTTTTT. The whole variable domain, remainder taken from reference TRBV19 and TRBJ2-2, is DGGITQSPKYLFRKEGQNVTLSCEQNLNHDAMYWYRQDPGQGLRLIYYSQIVNDFQKGDIAEGYSVSREKKESFPLTVTSAQKNPTAFYLCASSIGPGGPAGELFFGEGSRLTVL.

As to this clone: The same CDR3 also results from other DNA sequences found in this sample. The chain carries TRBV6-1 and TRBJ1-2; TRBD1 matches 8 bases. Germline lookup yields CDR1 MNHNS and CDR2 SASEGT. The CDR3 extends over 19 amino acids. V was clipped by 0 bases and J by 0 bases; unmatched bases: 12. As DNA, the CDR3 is TGTGCCAGCAGTGAAGCCACCCCGATCGACAGGGGCCCTAACTATGGCTACACCTTC. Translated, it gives CASSEATPIDRGPNYGYTF.

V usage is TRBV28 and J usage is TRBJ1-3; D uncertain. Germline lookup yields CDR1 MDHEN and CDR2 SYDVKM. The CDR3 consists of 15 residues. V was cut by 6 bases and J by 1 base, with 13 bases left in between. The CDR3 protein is CASSPPRSSGNTIYF. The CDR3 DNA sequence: TGTGCCAGCAGCCCTCCCCGGTCTTCTGGAAACACCATATATTTT.

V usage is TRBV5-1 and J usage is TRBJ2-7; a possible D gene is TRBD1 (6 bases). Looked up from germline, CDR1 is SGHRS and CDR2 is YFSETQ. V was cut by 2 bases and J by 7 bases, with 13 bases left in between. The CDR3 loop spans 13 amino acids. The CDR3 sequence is CASSFTSDREQYF. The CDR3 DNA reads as TGCGCCAGCAGCTTTACTTCAGACAGGGAGCAGTACTTC.